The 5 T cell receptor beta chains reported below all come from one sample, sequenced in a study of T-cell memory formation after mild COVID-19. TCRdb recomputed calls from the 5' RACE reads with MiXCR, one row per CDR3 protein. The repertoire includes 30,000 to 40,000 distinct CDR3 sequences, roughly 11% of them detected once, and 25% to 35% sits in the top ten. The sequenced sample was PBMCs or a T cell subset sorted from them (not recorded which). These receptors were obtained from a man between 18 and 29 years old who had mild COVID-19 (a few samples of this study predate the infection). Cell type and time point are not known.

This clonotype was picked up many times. The CDR3 nucleotides are TGCGCCAGCAGCTTGGACCCGGGATTGGCCGGGGAGCTGTTTTTT. Its translation is CASSLDPGLAGELFF. This rearrangement joins TRBV5-1 to TRBJ2-2, with D possibly TRBD2 on 5 matching bases. The V gene's germline CDR1 is SGHRS and CDR2 YFSETQ. The CDR3 covers 15 residues. The V end lost 0 bases, the J end lost 6 bases, and 12 bases lay between the germline ends.

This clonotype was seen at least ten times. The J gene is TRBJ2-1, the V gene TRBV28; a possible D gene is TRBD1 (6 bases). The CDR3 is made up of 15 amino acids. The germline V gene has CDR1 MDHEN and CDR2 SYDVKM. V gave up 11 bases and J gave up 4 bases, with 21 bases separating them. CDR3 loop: CAGGTTGHGYNEQFF. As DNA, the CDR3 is TGTGCCGGGGGCACCACAGGCCATGGGTACAATGAGCAGTTCTTC. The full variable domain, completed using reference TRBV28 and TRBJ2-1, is DVKVTQSSRYLVKRTGEKVFLECVQDMDHENMFWYRQDPGLGLRLIYFSYDVKMKEKGDIPEGYSVSREKKERFSLILESASTNQTSMYLCAGGTTGHGYNEQFFGPGTRLTVL.

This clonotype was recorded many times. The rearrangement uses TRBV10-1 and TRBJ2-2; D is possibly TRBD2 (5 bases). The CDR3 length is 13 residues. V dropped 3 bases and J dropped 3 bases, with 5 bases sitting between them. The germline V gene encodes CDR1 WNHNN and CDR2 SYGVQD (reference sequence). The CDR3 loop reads CASSDGDTGELFF. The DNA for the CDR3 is TGCGCCAGCAGTGACGGGGACACCGGGGAGCTGTTTTTT.

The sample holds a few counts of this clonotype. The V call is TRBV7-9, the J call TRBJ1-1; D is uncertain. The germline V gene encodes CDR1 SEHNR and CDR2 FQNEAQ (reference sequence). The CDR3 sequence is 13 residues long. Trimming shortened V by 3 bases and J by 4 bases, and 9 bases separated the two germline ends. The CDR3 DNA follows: TGTGCCAGCAGCTTCGAGGGTGGCACTGAAGCTTTCTTT. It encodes CASSFEGGTEAFF.

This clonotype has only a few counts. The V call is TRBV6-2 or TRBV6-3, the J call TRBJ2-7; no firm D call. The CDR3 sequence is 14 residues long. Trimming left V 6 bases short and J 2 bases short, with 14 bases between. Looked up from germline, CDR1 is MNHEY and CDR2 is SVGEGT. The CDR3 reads CASSRGPLAYEQYF. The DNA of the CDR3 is TGTGCCAGCAGCCGCGGTCCCCTTGCCTACGAGCAGTACTTC.